One and the same sample provided the 12 T cell receptor beta chains below, sequenced in a study of blood T cell repertoires in COVID-19. Sequencing used immunoSEQ multiplex PCR; TCRdb keeps in-frame clones, though not all of them. The sample includes about 440,000 clones, roughly 87% of them seen just once. The sequenced sample consisted of PBMCs or T cells enriched from blood (not recorded which). These receptors originate from a woman aged 18-29 years with acute COVID-19.

This clone was seen more than once but under ten times. J is TRBJ2-1 and V is TRBV2; D perhaps matches TRBD1 (6 bases). This CDR3 spans 12 amino acids. CDR1 is SNHLY and CDR2 is FYNNEI in the germline V gene. V lost 5 bases to trimming and J lost 9 bases, with 11 bases between them. CDR3 protein: CASSNRDGEQFF. The DNA for the CDR3 is TGTGCCAGCAGTAACAGGGATGGTGAGCAGTTCTTC.

The chain couples TRBV7-2 to TRBJ1-5; D unresolved. Deletions cut 5 bases from V and 7 bases from J, with 15 bases between. This CDR3 has 14 amino acids. Germline V lookup: CDR1 SGHTA, CDR2 FQGNSA. The CDR3 bases are TGTGCCAGCAGCCTCTCGGGGAATGGCCAGCCCCAGCATTTT. Translated, it gives CASSLSGNGQPQHF.

The rearrangement uses TRBV28 and TRBJ2-1, with 7 nucleotides matching TRBD2. Per the germline V gene, CDR1 is MDHEN and CDR2 is SYDVKM. Losses at the gene ends were 6 bases for V and 3 bases for J; bases not matched to a gene: 8. CDR3 length: 15 residues. CDR3 in amino acids: CASSPQLANYNEQFF. DNA for the CDR3: TGTGCCAGCAGCCCCCAACTAGCGAACTACAATGAGCAGTTCTTC.

The chain has TRBV13 and TRBJ1-6, with D unclear. The V end lost 3 bases, the J end lost 7 bases, and 10 bases lay between the germline ends. The CDR3 extends over 14 amino acids. Looked up from germline, CDR1 is PRHDT and CDR2 is FYEKMQ (reference sequence). Here the CDR3 DNA reads TGTGCCAGCAGCTTGCGCGGGTCCAATTCACCCCTCCACTTT. It specifies CASSLRGSNSPLHF.

The V and J genes are TRBV5-8 and TRBJ1-5; 7 positions agree with TRBD1. The CDR3 is 14 amino acids. Looked up from germline, CDR1 is SGHTS and CDR2 is YDEGEE. V gave up 6 bases and J gave up 9 bases; unmatched junction bases: 12. The CDR3 here is CASISRDRVGPQHF. CDR3 sequence (DNA): TGTGCCAGCATCTCGAGGGACAGAGTAGGGCCCCAGCATTTT. Supplemented by reference TRBV5-8 and TRBJ1-5, the full variable domain reads EAGVTQSPTHLIKTRGQQATLRCSPISGHTSVYWYQQALGLGLQFLLWYDEGEERNRGNFPPRFSGRQFPNYSSELNVNALELEDSALYLCASISRDRVGPQHFGDGTRLSIL.

The chain joins TRBV5-5 to TRBJ2-1; D unclear. V was clipped by 0 bases and J by 3 bases, with 4 bases between them. The CDR3 runs 13 residues. Per germline, CDR1 SGHKS and CDR2 YYEKEE (reference sequence). Here the CDR3 DNA reads TGTGCCAGCAGCTTGGACAGCTACAATGAGCAGTTCTTC. Translated: CASSLDSYNEQFF.

This chain joins TRBV7-3 and TRBJ2-3; 7 positions match TRBD1. The germline V gene has CDR1 SGHTA and CDR2 FQGTGA. The CDR3 is 14 amino acids. V lost 5 bases to trimming and J lost 4 bases; unmatched junction nucleotides: 6. The CDR3 DNA reads TGTGCCAGCAGCCCTGAAGGGGGCCCAGATACGCAGTATTTT. Translation: CASSPEGGPDTQYF. Full variable domain (outside the CDR3, taken from reference TRBV7-3 and TRBJ2-3): GAGVSQTPSNKVTEKGKYVELRCDPISGHTALYWYRQSLGQGPEFLIYFQGTGAADDSGLPNDRFFAVRPEGSVSTLKIQRTERGDSAVYLCASSPEGGPDTQYFGPGTRLTVL.

The J gene is TRBJ1-6, the V gene TRBV14, with 7 nucleotides matching TRBD1. Germline CDR1 is SGHDN and CDR2 is FVKESK. J was trimmed by 6 bases and V by 1 base; bases with no gene match: 3. The CDR3 is made up of 15 amino acids. The CDR3, as DNA: TGTGCCAGCAGCCAAGTGACAGGGTTTAATTCACCCCTCCACTTT. This gives the protein CASSQVTGFNSPLHF.

CDR3 bases: TGTGCCAGCAGTGCCGGGACAATCGGAGATACGCAGTATTTT. It codes for CASSAGTIGDTQYF. The J gene is TRBJ2-3, the V gene TRBV2, with D possibly TRBD1 on 6 matching bases. Germline V lookup: CDR1 SNHLY, CDR2 FYNNEI. Between the trimmed V and J ends, which lost 4 bases and 5 bases, there was a span of 13 bases. CDR3 size: 14 residues.

The chain uses TRBV7-9 and TRBJ2-1; tentatively, D is TRBD2 (6 bases). The CDR3 extends over 15 amino acids. The germline CDR1 and CDR2 sequences are SEHNR and FQNEAQ (reference sequence). The V gene lost 5 bases and the J gene lost 5 bases, with 16 bases spanning the gap. The DNA of the CDR3 is TGTGCCAGCAGCCCGACTAGGGACGGCAACAATGAGCAGTTCTTC. Residues: CASSPTRDGNNEQFF.

The V gene is TRBV5-4, the J gene TRBJ2-7; 9 bases are shared with TRBD1. The J segment lost 4 bases and the V segment lost 4 bases, leaving 15 bases of the junction unmatched. Germline V CDR1 and CDR2: SGHNT, YYREEE (reference sequence). The CDR3 is 17 residues long. As DNA, the CDR3 is TGTGCCAGCAGCCGTCTCGAGGGACAGGGAAGGGGGTACGAGCAGTACTTC. It codes for CASSRLEGQGRGYEQYF.

V is TRBV6-2 or TRBV6-3 and J is TRBJ2-1; 7 bases map to TRBD2. The junction had 4 bases not matched to a gene; V was cut back by 4 bases and J by 1 base. The V gene's germline CDR1 is MNHEY and CDR2 SVGEGT. This CDR3 is 15 amino acids long. Here the CDR3 DNA reads TGTGCCAGCAGTTCGAGCGGGGCTTCCTACAATGAGCAGTTCTTC. Encoded protein: CASSSSGASYNEQFF.